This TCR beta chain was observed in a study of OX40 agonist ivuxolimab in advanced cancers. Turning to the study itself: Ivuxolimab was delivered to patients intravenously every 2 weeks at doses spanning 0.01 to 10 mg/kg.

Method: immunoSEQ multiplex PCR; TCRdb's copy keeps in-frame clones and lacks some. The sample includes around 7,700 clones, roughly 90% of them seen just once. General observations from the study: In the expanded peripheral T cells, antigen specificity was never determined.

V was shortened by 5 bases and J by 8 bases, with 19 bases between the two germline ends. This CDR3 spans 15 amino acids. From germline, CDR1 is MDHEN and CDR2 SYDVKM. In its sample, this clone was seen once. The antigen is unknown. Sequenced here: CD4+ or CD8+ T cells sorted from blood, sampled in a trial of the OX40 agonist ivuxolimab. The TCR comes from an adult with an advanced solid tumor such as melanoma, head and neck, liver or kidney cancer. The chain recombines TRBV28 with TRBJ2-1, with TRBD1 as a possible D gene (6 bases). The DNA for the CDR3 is TGTGCCAGCAGTCCACCGCGAGGACAGCGCGATGAGCAGTTCTTC. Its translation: CASSPPRGQRDEQFF.